Each of the 11 T cell receptor beta chains below was sequenced from the same sample in a study of blood T cell repertoires in COVID-19. Repertoires were generated with immunoSEQ multiplex PCR, while TCRdb's copy carries only in-frame clones and drops some. This repertoire shows a few hundred thousand clones, 80% to 90% found once; its top ten account for approximately 1.2%. Sequenced: peripheral blood. These receptors were taken from a woman in her forties or fifties with acute or convalescent COVID-19.

This chain uses TRBV27 with TRBJ1-5; perhaps TRBD1 as D (5 bases). CDR1 and CDR2 from the germline V gene are MNHEY and SMNVEV (reference sequence). V was trimmed by 6 bases and J by 0 bases, leaving 9 bases between them. The CDR3 sequence is 14 residues long. The CDR3, as DNA: TGTGCCAGCAGGACAGAGTATAGCAATCAGCCCCAGCATTTT. Protein product: CASRTEYSNQPQHF.

V gene TRBV6-9 combines with J gene TRBJ2-7; a possible D gene is TRBD1 (6 bases). The CDR3 covers 15 residues. With 8 bases removed from V and 0 bases from J, the gap between germline ends came to 17 bases. Germline CDR1 is MNHGY and CDR2 is SVAAGI. CDR3 sequence (DNA): TGTGCCAGCGGATATTTCCGGGACACCTCCTACGAGCAGTACTTC. This translates into CASGYFRDTSYEQYF.

V and J are TRBV7-2 and TRBJ2-6; D perhaps matches TRBD1 (5 bases). Trimming took 1 base from V and 0 from J, leaving 10 bases between them. The germline CDR1 and CDR2 sequences are SGHTA and FQGNSA. The CDR3 runs 17 residues. The CDR3 protein is CASSLEGYLSGANVLTF. In DNA form, the CDR3 reads TGTGCCAGCAGCTTAGAGGGGTATCTCTCTGGGGCCAACGTCCTGACTTTC.

The rearrangement joins TRBV7-9 to TRBJ1-2, with 7 bases identical to TRBD1. The V and J ends lost 4 bases and 4 bases, in that order; junction bases with no gene match: 9. The CDR3 totals 15 residues. Germline V CDR1 and CDR2: SEHNR, FQNEAQ (reference sequence). The CDR3 reads CASSSRGGGSYGYTF. The CDR3 coding sequence is TGTGCCAGCAGCTCTCGAGGGGGCGGCTCCTATGGCTACACCTTC. The full variable domain, rest sourced from reference TRBV7-9 and TRBJ1-2, is DTGVSQNPRHKITKRGQNVTFRCDPISEHNRLYWYRQTLGQGPEFLTYFQNEAQLEKSRLLSDRFSAERPKGSFSTLEIQRTEQGDSAMYLCASSSRGGGSYGYTFGSGTRLTVV.

This CDR3 reads CASTATSNEKLFF. The CDR3 DNA reads TGTGCCAGCACGGCGACTTCTAATGAAAAACTGTTTTTT. The V and J genes are TRBV2 and TRBJ1-4; D unclear. Germline values: CDR1 SNHLY, CDR2 FYNNEI. V lost 7 bases and J 3 bases, leaving 9 bases between the germline ends. The CDR3 length is 13 residues.

This clone was counted only a few times. The chain joins TRBV5-1 to TRBJ1-6, with D possibly TRBD1 on 5 matching bases. CDR1 is SGHRS and CDR2 is YFSETQ in the germline V gene. The CDR3 extends over 13 amino acids. V was pared by 5 bases and J by 7 bases, with 10 bases between. CDR3 amino acids: CASRGEGNSPLHF. As DNA, the CDR3 is TGCGCCAGCAGGGGGGAGGGGAATTCACCCCTCCACTTT.

In this sample, this clone turned up a few times. The chain has TRBV7-2 and TRBJ1-1, with a weak D call TRBD1 (6 bases). The germline V gene has CDR1 SGHTA and CDR2 FQGNSA. The CDR3 spans 14 residues. Trimming took off 0 bases at V and 4 bases at J, with 9 bases between the two ends. The CDR3 spells CASSLAGAGTEAFF. The CDR3 DNA reads TGTGCCAGCAGCTTAGCGGGGGCTGGCACTGAAGCTTTCTTT.

V gene TRBV11-1 combines with J gene TRBJ2-3, with TRBD1 identical over 9 bases. The germline V gene has CDR1 SGHAT and CDR2 FQDESV (reference sequence). The J segment lost 4 bases and the V segment lost 5 bases, leaving 7 bases of the junction unmatched. CDR3 length: 15 residues. In DNA form, the CDR3 reads TGTGCCAGCAGCGAGGGACAGGGACCTCCAGATACGCAGTATTTT. Amino acids: CASSEGQGPPDTQYF.

This clone was found many times. The chain has TRBV11-2 and TRBJ1-2; 7 nucleotides agree with TRBD1. The germline CDR1 and CDR2 sequences are SGHAT and FQNNGV. This CDR3 is 15 amino acids long. Unmatched junction bases numbered 13, after V lost 7 bases and J lost 5 bases. The CDR3 reads CASTSGTEVWYGYTF. In DNA form, the CDR3 reads TGTGCCAGCACCTCCGGGACAGAGGTCTGGTATGGCTACACCTTC.

The CDR3 coding sequence is TGTGCCAGCAGCTTAGCGGGGACAGGGGCTGAAAAACTGTTTTTT. Protein sequence: CASSLAGTGAEKLFF. V is TRBV7-8 and J is TRBJ1-4, with 10 positions matching TRBD1. With 0 bases clipped from V and 7 bases from J, the junction kept 2 bases outside the gene matches. Germline V gene data show CDR1 as SGHVS and CDR2 as FQNEAQ. This CDR3 has 15 amino acids.

The J gene is TRBJ1-6, the V gene TRBV7-9; TRBD1 matches 8 bases. The CDR3 covers 16 residues. Germline assignment: CDR1 SEHNR and CDR2 FQNEAQ (reference sequence). J was trimmed by 8 bases and V by 3 bases; bases with no gene match: 9. The DNA for the CDR3 is TGTGCCAGCAGCTTCAACCGACAGGGGTGGGATTCACCCCTCCACTTT. Translating gives CASSFNRQGWDSPLHF.